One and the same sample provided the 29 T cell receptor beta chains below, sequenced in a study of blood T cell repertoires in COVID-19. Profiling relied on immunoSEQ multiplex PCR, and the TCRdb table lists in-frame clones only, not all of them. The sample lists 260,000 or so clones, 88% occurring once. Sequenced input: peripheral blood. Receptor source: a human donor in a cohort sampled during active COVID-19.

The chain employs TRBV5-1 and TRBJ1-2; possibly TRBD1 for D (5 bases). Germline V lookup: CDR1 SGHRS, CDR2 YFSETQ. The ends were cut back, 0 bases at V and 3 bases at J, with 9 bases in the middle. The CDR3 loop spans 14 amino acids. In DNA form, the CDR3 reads TGCGCCAGCAGCTTGGTTTCGGGGGACTATGGCTACACCTTC. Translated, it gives CASSLVSGDYGYTF.

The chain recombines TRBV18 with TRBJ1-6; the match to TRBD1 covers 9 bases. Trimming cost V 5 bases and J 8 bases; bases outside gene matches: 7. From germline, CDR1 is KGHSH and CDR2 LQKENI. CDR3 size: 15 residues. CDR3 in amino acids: CASSIGQGTDSPLHF. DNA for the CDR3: TGTGCCAGCTCAATCGGACAGGGGACGGATTCACCCCTCCACTTT.

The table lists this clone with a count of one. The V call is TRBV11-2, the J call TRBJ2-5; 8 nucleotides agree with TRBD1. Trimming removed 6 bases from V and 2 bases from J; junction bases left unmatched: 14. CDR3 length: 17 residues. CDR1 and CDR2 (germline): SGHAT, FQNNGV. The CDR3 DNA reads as TGTGCCAGCAGTCCATTCGCAGGGGGCAGTAAGCAAGAGACCCAGTACTTC. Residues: CASSPFAGGSKQETQYF.

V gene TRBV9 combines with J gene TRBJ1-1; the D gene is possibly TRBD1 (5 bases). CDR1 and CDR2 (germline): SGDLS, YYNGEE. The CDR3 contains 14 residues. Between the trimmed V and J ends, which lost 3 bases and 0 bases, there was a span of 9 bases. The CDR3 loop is CASSADSLNTEAFF. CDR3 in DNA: TGTGCCAGCAGCGCTGACAGCTTGAACACTGAAGCTTTCTTT. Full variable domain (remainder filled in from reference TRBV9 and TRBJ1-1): DSGVTQTPKHLITATGQRVTLRCSPRSGDLSVYWYQQSLDQGLQFLIQYYNGEERAKGNILERFSAQQFPDLHSELNLSSLELGDSALYFCASSADSLNTEAFFGQGTRLTVV.

CDR3: CASSPLFYEQYF. The CDR3, as DNA: TGTGCCAGCTCCCCTCTCTTCTACGAGCAGTACTTC. V usage is TRBV28 and J usage is TRBJ2-7; D not resolved. This CDR3 is 12 amino acids long. Germline CDR1 reads MDHEN; CDR2 reads SYDVKM. V was cut by 8 bases and J by 3 bases, with 11 bases left in between. Using reference TRBV28 and TRBJ2-7 for the parts outside the CDR3, the full variable domain is DVKVTQSSRYLVKRTGEKVFLECVQDMDHENMFWYRQDPGLGLRLIYFSYDVKMKEKGDIPEGYSVSREKKERFSLILESASTNQTSMYLCASSPLFYEQYFGPGTRLTVT.

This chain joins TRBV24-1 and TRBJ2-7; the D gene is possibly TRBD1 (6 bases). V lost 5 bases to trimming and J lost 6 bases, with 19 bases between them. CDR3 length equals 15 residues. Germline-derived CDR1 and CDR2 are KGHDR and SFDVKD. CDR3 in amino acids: CATSGTHGTPVEQYF. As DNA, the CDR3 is TGTGCCACCAGTGGAACCCACGGGACACCCGTCGAGCAGTACTTC.

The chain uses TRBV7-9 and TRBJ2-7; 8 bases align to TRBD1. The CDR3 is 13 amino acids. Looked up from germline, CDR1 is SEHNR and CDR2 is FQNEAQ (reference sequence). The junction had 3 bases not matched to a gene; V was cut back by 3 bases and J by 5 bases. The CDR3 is CASSLTGVNEQYF. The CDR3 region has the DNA TGTGCCAGCAGCTTGACAGGGGTCAACGAGCAGTACTTC.

The CDR3 DNA follows: TGTGCCAGCAGCGGAGACAGGGGGAATGGCTACACCTTC. Its protein is CASSGDRGNGYTF. This chain joins TRBV9 and TRBJ1-2; 9 nucleotides match TRBD1. V lost 3 bases, J lost 6 bases, and 3 bases stayed unmatched. The germline gives CDR1 SGDLS, CDR2 YYNGEE. The CDR3 is made up of 13 amino acids. The full variable domain, its missing parts supplied by reference TRBV9 and TRBJ1-2, is DSGVTQTPKHLITATGQRVTLRCSPRSGDLSVYWYQQSLDQGLQFLIQYYNGEERAKGNILERFSAQQFPDLHSELNLSSLELGDSALYFCASSGDRGNGYTFGSGTRLTVV.

CDR3 DNA: TGTGCCAGCAGTCCGGATCGAGCGGCCGACTCCTACGAGCAGTACTTC. Its translation is CASSPDRAADSYEQYF. This sequence joins TRBV6-2 or TRBV6-3 and TRBJ2-7; D may be TRBD2 (5 bases). The germline V gene has CDR1 MNHEY and CDR2 SVGEGT. V lost 5 bases and J 0 bases, leaving 17 bases between the germline ends. The CDR3 is made up of 16 amino acids.

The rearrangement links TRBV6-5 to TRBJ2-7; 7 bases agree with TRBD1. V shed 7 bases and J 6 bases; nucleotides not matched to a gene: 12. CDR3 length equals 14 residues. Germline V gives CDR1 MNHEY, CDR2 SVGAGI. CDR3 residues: CASIFLNRGGEQYF. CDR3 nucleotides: TGTGCCAGCATTTTCCTTAACAGGGGCGGCGAGCAGTACTTC.

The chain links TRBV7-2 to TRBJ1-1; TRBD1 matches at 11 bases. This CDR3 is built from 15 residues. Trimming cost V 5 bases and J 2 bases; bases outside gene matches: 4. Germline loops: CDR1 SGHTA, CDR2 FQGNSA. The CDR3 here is CASSVDRGRNTEAFF. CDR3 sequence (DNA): TGTGCCAGCAGCGTGGACAGGGGGCGAAACACTGAAGCTTTCTTT.

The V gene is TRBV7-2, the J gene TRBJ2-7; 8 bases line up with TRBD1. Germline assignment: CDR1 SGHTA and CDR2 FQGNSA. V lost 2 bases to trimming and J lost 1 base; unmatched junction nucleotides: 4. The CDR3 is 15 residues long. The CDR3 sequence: CASSLKRTGSYEQYF. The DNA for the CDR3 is TGTGCCAGCAGCTTAAAACGGACAGGGTCCTACGAGCAGTACTTC.

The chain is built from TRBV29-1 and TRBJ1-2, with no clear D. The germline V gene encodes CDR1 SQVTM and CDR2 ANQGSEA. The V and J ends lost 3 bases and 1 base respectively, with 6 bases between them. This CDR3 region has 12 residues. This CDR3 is CSVEGNNYGYTF. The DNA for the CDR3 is TGCAGCGTTGAGGGCAATAACTATGGCTACACCTTC.

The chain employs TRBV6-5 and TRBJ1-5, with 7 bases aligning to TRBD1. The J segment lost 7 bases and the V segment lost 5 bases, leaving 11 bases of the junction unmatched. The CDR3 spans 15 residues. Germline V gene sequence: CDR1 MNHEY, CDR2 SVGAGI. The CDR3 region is CASSQTGSGGQPQHF. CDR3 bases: TGTGCCAGCAGTCAGACAGGGAGCGGTGGACAGCCCCAGCATTTT.

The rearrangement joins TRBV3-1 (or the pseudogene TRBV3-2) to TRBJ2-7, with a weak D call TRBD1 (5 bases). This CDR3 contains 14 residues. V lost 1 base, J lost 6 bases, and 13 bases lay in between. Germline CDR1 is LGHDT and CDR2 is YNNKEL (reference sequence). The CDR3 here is CASSQVSRVGEQYF. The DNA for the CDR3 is TGTGCCAGCAGCCAAGTGTCCAGGGTGGGCGAGCAGTACTTC.

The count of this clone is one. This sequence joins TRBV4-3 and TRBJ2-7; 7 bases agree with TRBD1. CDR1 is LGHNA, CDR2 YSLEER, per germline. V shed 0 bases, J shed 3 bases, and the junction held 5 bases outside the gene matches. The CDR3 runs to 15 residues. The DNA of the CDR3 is TGCGCCAGCAGCCAAGATATTTCAGGGGGCTACGAGCAGTACTTC. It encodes CASSQDISGGYEQYF.

The CDR3 bases are TGTGCCAGCAGTCGGGCGGGGTCCCAAGAGACCCAGTACTTC. Translation: CASSRAGSQETQYF. The chain joins TRBV25-1 to TRBJ2-5, with D perhaps TRBD2 (6 bases). The CDR3 spans 14 residues. CDR1 is MGHDK, CDR2 SYGVNS, per germline. V dropped 5 bases and J dropped 1 base, with 11 bases sitting between them.

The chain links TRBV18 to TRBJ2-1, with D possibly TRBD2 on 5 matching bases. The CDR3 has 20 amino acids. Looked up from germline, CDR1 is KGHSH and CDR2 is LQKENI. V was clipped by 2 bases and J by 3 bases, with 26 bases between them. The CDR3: CASSPDSGLREHGLYNEQFF. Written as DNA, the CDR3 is TGTGCCAGCTCACCAGACTCTGGACTTAGGGAACATGGGCTCTACAATGAGCAGTTCTTC.

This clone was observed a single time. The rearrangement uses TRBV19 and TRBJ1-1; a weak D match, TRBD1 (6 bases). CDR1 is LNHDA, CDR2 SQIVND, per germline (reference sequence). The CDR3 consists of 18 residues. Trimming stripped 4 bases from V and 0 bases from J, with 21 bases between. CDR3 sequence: CASSTRQAYTPLNTEAFF. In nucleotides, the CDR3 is TGTGCCAGTAGTACCAGACAGGCATACACTCCGTTGAACACTGAAGCTTTCTTT.

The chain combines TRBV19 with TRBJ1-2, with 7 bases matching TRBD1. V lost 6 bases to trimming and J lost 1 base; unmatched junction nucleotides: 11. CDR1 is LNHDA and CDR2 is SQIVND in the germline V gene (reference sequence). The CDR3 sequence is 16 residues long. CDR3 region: CASSQPTGRSNYGYTF. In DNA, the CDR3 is TGTGCCAGTAGCCAACCGACAGGGAGGAGTAACTATGGCTACACCTTC.

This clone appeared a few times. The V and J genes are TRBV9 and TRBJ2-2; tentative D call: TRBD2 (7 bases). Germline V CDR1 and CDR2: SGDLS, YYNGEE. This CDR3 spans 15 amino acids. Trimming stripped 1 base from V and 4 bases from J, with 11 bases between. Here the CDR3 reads CASSVQGRGTGELFF. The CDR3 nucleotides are TGTGCCAGCAGCGTACAGGGGAGGGGCACCGGGGAGCTGTTTTTT.

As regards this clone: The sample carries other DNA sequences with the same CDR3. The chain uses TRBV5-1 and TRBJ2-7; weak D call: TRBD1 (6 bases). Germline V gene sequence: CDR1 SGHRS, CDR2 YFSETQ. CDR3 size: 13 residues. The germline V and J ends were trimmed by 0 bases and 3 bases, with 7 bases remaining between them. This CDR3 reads CASSLAGVYEQYF. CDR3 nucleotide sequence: TGCGCCAGCAGCTTGGCAGGGGTCTACGAGCAGTACTTC.

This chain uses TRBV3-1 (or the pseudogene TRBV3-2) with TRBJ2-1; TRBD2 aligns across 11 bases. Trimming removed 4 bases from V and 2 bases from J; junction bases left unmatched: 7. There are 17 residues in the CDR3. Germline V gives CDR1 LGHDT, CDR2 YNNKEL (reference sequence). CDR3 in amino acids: CASSPRLSGGAYNEQFF. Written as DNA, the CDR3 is TGTGCCAGCAGCCCACGCCTTAGCGGGGGGGCCTACAATGAGCAGTTCTTC.

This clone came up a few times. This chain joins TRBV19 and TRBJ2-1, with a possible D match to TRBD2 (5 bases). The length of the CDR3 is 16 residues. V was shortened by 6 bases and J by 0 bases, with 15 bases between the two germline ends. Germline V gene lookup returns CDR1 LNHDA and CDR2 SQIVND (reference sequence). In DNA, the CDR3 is TGTGCCAGTAGCTGGAGGCGGGCCAGCTCCTACAATGAGCAGTTCTTC. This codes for CASSWRRASSYNEQFF.

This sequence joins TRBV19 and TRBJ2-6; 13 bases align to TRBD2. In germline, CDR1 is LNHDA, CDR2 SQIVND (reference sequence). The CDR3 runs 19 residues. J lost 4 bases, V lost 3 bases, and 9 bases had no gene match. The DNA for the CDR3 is TGTGCCAGTAGTATCCCGGGACTAGCGGGATATTTCGGGGCCAACGTCCTGACTTTC. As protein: CASSIPGLAGYFGANVLTF. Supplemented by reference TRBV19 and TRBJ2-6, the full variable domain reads DGGITQSPKYLFRKEGQNVTLSCEQNLNHDAMYWYRQDPGQGLRLIYYSQIVNDFQKGDIAEGYSVSREKKESFPLTVTSAQKNPTAFYLCASSIPGLAGYFGANVLTFGAGSRLTVL.

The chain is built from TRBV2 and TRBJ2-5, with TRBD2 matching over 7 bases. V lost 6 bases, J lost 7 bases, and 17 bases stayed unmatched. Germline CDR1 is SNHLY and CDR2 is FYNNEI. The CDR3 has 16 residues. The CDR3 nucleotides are TGTGCCAGCAGCCCTCTAGCGGTCCACGACGAAGGGACCCAGTACTTC. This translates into CASSPLAVHDEGTQYF.

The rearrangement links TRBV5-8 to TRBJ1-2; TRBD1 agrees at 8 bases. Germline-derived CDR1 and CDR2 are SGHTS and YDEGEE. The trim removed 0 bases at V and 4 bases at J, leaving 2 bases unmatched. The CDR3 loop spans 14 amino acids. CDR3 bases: TGTGCCAGCAGCTTGGCAGGGGGCAGCTATGGCTACACCTTC. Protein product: CASSLAGGSYGYTF.

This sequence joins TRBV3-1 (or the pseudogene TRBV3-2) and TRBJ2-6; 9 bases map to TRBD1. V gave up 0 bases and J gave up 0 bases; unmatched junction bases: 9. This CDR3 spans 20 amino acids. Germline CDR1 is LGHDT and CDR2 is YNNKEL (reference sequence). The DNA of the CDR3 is TGTGCCAGCAGCCAAGAGAAGGGGGACAGGGCTAACTCTGGGGCCAACGTCCTGACTTTC. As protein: CASSQEKGDRANSGANVLTF.

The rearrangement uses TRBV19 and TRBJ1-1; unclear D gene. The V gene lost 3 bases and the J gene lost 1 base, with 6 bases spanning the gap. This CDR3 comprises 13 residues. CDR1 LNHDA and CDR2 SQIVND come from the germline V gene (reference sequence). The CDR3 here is CASSIPRNTEAFF. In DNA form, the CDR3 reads TGTGCCAGTAGTATCCCGCGGAACACTGAAGCTTTCTTT.